This TCR beta chain stems from a study of shared clonotypes between healthy human individuals. Germline V CDR1 and CDR2: LNHDA, SQIVND (reference sequence). The junction had 14 bases not matched to a gene; V was cut back by 7 bases and J by 4 bases. The CDR3 extends over 16 amino acids. Measured with immunoSEQ multiplex PCR; TCRdb has only the in-frame clones, and not every one. The top ten hold 0.39% of the sample, which has about 2.3 million clones, approximately 95% seen once. Sequencing was performed on naive CD4+ T cells from PBMCs. Stated subset: CD45RA+ positively selected. This chain uses TRBV19 with TRBJ2-3; 7 bases match TRBD2. The clonotype originates from a young man in good health. Some clones in this sample may be carry-over from other donors' samples. CDR3 nucleotide sequence: TGTGCCAGTACGAGCGGGACCATCCTCGTAGCAGATACGCAGTATTTT. Translating it yields CASTSGTILVADTQYF.